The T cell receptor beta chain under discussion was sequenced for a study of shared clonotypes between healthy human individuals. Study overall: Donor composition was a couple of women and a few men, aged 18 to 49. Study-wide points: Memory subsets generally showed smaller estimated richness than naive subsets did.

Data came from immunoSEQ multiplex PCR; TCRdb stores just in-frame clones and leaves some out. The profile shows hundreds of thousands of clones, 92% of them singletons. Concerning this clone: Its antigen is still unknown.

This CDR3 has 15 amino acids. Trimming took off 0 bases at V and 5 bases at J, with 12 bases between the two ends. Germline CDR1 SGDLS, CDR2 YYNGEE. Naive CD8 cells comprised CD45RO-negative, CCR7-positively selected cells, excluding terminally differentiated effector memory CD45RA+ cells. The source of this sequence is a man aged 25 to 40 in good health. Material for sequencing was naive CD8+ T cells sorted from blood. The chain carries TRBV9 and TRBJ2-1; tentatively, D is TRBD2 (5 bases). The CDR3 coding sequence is TGTGCCAGCAGCGTAGACGGGCGGGCTCACAATGAGCAGTTCTTC. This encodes CASSVDGRAHNEQFF.